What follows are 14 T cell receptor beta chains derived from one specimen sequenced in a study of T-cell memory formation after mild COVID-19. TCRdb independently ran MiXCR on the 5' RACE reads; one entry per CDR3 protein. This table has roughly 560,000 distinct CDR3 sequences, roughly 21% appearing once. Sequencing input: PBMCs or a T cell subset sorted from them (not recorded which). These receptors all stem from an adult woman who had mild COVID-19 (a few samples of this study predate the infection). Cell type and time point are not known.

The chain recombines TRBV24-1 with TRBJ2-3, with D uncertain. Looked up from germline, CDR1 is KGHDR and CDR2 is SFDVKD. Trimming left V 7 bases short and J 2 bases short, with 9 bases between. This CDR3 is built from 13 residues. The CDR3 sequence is CATRGDSTDTQYF. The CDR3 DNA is TGTGCCACCAGAGGAGATTCCACAGATACGCAGTATTTT.

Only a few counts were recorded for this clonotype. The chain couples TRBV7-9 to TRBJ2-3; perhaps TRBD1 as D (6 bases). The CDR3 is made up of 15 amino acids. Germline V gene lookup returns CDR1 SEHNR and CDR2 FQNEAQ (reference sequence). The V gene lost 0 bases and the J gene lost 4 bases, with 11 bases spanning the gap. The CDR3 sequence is CASSLAQGRSDTQYF. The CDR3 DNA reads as TGTGCCAGCAGCTTAGCCCAGGGGCGGTCAGATACGCAGTATTTT.

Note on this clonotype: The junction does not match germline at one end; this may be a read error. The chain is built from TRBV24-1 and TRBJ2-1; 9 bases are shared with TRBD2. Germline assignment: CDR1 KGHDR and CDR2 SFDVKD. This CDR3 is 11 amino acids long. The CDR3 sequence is CATRTGTSRTF. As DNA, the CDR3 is TGTGCCACCAGAACCGGGACTAGCCGAACTTTC.

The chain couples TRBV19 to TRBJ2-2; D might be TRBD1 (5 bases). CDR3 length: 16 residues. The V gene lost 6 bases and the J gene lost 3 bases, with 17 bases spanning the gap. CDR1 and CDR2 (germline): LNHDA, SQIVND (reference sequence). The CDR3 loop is CASSPGVQGYTGELFF. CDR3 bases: TGTGCCAGTAGCCCGGGTGTTCAGGGCTACACCGGGGAGCTGTTTTTT.

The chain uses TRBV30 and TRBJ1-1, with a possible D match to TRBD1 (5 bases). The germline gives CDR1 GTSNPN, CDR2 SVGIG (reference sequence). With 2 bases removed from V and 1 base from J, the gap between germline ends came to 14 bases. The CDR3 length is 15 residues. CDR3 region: CAWSPGGTANTEAFF. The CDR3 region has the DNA TGTGCCTGGAGTCCGGGAGGGACGGCGAACACTGAAGCTTTCTTT.

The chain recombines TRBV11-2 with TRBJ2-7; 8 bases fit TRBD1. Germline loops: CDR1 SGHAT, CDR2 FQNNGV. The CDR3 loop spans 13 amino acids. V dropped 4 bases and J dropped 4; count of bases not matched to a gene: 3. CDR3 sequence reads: CASSSDRVYEQYF. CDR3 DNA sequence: TGTGCCAGCAGCTCGGACAGGGTGTACGAGCAGTACTTC.

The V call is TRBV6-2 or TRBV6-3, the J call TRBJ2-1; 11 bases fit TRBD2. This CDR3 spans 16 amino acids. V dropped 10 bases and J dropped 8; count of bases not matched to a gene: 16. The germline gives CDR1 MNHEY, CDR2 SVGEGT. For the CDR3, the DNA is TGTGCCACCACCAGACTAGCGGGAATATTGATCCATGAGCAGTTCTTC. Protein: CATTRLAGILIHEQFF.

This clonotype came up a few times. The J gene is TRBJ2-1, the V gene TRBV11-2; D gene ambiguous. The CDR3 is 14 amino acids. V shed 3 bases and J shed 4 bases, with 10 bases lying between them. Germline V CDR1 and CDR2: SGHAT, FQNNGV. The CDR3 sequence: CASSLRSQYNEQFF. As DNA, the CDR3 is TGTGCCAGCAGCTTGCGGAGTCAGTACAATGAGCAGTTCTTC.

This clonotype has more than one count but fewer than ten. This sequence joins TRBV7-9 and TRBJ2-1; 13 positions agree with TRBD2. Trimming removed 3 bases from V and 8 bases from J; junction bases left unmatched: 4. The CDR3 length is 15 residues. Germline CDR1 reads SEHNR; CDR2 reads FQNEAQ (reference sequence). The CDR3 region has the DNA TGTGCCAGCAGCTTCGGGACTAGCGGGATTGATGAGCAGTTCTTC. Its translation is CASSFGTSGIDEQFF. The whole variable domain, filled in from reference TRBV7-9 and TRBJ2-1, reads DTGVSQNPRHKITKRGQNVTFRCDPISEHNRLYWYRQTLGQGPEFLTYFQNEAQLEKSRLLSDRFSAERPKGSFSTLEIQRTEQGDSAMYLCASSFGTSGIDEQFFGPGTRLTVL.

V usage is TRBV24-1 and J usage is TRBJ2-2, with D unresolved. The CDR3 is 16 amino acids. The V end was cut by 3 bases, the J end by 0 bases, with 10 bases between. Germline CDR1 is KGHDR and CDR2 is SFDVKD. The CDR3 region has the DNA TGTGCCACCAGTGATGGAAGGCTAGCGAACACCGGGGAGCTGTTTTTT. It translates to CATSDGRLANTGELFF.

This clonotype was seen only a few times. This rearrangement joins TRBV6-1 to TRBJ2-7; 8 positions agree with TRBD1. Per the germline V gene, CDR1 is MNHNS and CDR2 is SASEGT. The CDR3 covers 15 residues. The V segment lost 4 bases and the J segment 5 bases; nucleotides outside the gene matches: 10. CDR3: CASSVAGTGSHEQYF. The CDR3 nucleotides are TGTGCCAGCAGTGTCGCCGGGACAGGATCCCACGAGCAGTACTTC.

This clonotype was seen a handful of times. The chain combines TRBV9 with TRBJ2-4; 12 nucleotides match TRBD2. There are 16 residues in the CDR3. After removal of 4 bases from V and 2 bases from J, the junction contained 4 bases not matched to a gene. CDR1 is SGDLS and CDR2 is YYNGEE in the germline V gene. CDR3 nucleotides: TGTGCCAGCAGCCCTGGACTAGCGGGGACCAAAAACATTCAGTACTTC. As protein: CASSPGLAGTKNIQYF.

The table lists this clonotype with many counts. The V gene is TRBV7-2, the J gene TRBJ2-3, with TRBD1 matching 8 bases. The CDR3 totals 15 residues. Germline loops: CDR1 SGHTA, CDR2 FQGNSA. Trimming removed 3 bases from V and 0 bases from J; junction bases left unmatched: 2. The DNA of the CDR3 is TGTGCCAGCAGCTTGGACAGGGATAGCACAGATACGCAGTATTTT. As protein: CASSLDRDSTDTQYF.

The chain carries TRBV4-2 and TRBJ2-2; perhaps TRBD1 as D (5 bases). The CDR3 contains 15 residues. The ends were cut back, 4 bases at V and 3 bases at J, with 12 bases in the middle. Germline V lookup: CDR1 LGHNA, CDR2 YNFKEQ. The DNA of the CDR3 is TGTGCCAGCAGCCGCCCCGACAGTGACACCGGGGAGCTGTTTTTT. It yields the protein CASSRPDSDTGELFF.